What follows describes a single T cell receptor (beta chain). Only in-frame clones appear in the TCRdb table, and some are missing; sequencing was by immunoSEQ multiplex PCR. There are approximately 88,000 clones in the sample; about 83% occur only once, and approximately 2.1% lies in the top ten. The sample's time point: pretreatment peripheral blood. Disease in patients was locally advanced or metastatic urothelial carcinoma. This sample is drawn from a study of PD-L1 blockade in urothelial cancer. Study details: Blood analysis occurred 3 weeks (second dose) and 6 weeks after treatment start.

CDR1 KGHSH and CDR2 LQKENI come from the germline V gene. This CDR3 has 14 residues. Trimming left V 3 bases short and J 1 base short, with 9 bases between. The sample was PBMCs, taken around atezolizumab (anti-PD-L1) treatment. The TCR originated in a man in his 60s with urothelial cancer. This chain uses TRBV18 with TRBJ1-1, with D unclear. The CDR3 coding sequence is TGTGCCAGCTCACCGAGGGAGACGAACACTGAAGCTTTCTTT. It is translated as CASSPRETNTEAFF.